Following are 9 T cell receptor beta chains from one sample sequenced in a study of blood T cell repertoires in COVID-19. Data came from immunoSEQ multiplex PCR; TCRdb stores just in-frame clones and leaves some out. The table has a few hundred thousand clones, over 80% seen once. The material sequenced was PBMCs or T cells enriched from blood (not recorded which). The source of these receptors is a woman in her forties or fifties who had recovered from COVID-19.

The rearrangement joins TRBV7-2 to TRBJ2-3; a possible D gene is TRBD2 (6 bases). Trimming took off 4 bases at V and 4 bases at J, with 15 bases between the two ends. The V gene's germline CDR1 is SGHTA and CDR2 FQGNSA. The CDR3 is 15 amino acids. DNA of the CDR3: TGTGCCAGCAGCTCTCGGGCCGGGAGTGCAGATACGCAGTATTTT. This gives the protein CASSSRAGSADTQYF.

The CDR3 region is CASSGGMGNQPQHF. The CDR3 nucleotides are TGTGCCAGTAGTGGGGGGATGGGCAATCAGCCCCAGCATTTT. V is TRBV19 and J is TRBJ1-5; weak D call: TRBD1 (5 bases). This CDR3 spans 14 amino acids. V was clipped by 5 bases and J by 2 bases, with 10 bases between them. Per germline, CDR1 LNHDA and CDR2 SQIVND (reference sequence).

The gene calls are TRBV11-2 and TRBJ1-1, with 7 bases matching TRBD1. This CDR3 has 15 amino acids. V lost 1 base and J lost 11; bases outside the gene matches: 13. The germline gives CDR1 SGHAT, CDR2 FQNNGV. The CDR3 region has the DNA TGTGCCAGCAGCTTAGTCGGGACAGCCCGCAGGTGGGCTTTCTTT. Residues: CASSLVGTARRWAFF.

The chain uses TRBV29-1 and TRBJ2-1; no reliable D call. The V gene's germline CDR1 is SQVTM and CDR2 ANQGSEA. The CDR3 has 17 amino acids. Trimming removed 4 bases from V and 0 bases from J, with 19 bases in between. The CDR3 bases are TGCAGCGTTGGGTCACTCCACTCAAGGAGCTCCTACAATGAGCAGTTCTTC. As protein: CSVGSLHSRSSYNEQFF.

This clone was detected only a few times. CDR3 amino acids: CASSLAGEAIGNTIYF. CDR3 in DNA: TGTGCCAGCAGCTTAGCAGGGGAGGCTATTGGAAACACCATATATTTT. The chain recombines TRBV7-6 with TRBJ1-3, with a possible D match to TRBD1 (5 bases). Germline V lookup: CDR1 SGHVS, CDR2 FNYEAQ. Trimming left V 0 bases short and J 3 bases short, with 12 bases between. The CDR3 contains 16 residues.

The chain recombines TRBV5-5 with TRBJ2-6; D gene unclear. Germline V gene data show CDR1 as SGHKS and CDR2 as YYEKEE (reference sequence). V was clipped by 3 bases and J by 0 bases, with 7 bases between them. The CDR3 covers 15 residues. The CDR3 sequence: CASSSQDSGANVLTF. The DNA for the CDR3 is TGTGCCAGCAGCTCCCAGGACTCTGGGGCCAACGTCCTGACTTTC.

V usage is TRBV10-3 and J usage is TRBJ1-2; 8 bases agree with TRBD1. The CDR3 totals 11 residues. CDR1 and CDR2 from the germline V gene are ENHRY and SYGVKD. V gave up 10 bases and J gave up 5 bases; unmatched junction bases: 3. CDR3 residues: CATRTGYGYTF. The CDR3 coding sequence is TGTGCCACCAGGACAGGGTATGGCTACACCTTC.

The J gene is TRBJ1-2, the V gene TRBV19; D unclear. Germline V gene lookup returns CDR1 LNHDA and CDR2 SQIVND (reference sequence). V was cut by 3 bases and J by 2 bases, with 7 bases left in between. CDR3 size: 13 residues. The CDR3 protein is CASSMAGNYGYTF. The CDR3 DNA follows: TGTGCCAGTAGTATGGCGGGGAACTATGGCTACACCTTC.

This chain uses TRBV30 with TRBJ2-1; TRBD2 matches at 11 bases. The V gene end was trimmed by 0 bases and the J gene end by 4 bases; junction bases not matched to a gene: 11. Germline V lookup: CDR1 GTSNPN, CDR2 SVGIG (reference sequence). The CDR3 sequence is 18 residues long. In DNA, the CDR3 is TGTGCCTGGAGTGTTATTAGCGGGGGGGCCTTGCGGTACAATGAGCAGTTCTTC. Its protein is CAWSVISGGALRYNEQFF. Full variable domain (remainder filled in from reference TRBV30 and TRBJ2-1): SQTIHQWPATLVQPVGSPLSLECTVEGTSNPNLYWYRQAAGRGLQLLFYSVGIGQISSEVPQNLSASRPQDRQFILSSKKLLLSDSGFYLCAWSVISGGALRYNEQFFGPGTRLTVL.